Listed here is a single TCR beta chain. The data originate from a study of blood T cell repertoires in COVID-19. For the study at large: Some COVID-19 samples were acute and others convalescent; all came from the United States, Italy and Spain. Nucleic acid was either cDNA or gDNA, and it came from T cells, B-cell-depleted T cells, or PBMCs.

Original processing methods: Reference gene primer amplification gave estimated nucleated cell counts. Using immunoSEQ multiplex PCR, the repertoire was profiled, and TCRdb retains in-frame clones only, with some absent. V and J calls and clone size follow that table, whereas D and trimming were derived from the DNA. This table holds about 220,000 clones, approximately 86% found once. The germline V gene has CDR1 LGHNA and CDR2 YSLEER. V was cut by 0 bases and J by 9 bases, with 12 bases left in between. This CDR3 has 14 amino acids. The TCR comes from a woman in her twenties or thirties who had recovered from COVID-19. This chain connects TRBV4-3 to TRBJ2-1, with D possibly matching TRBD2 (5 bases). Sequenced material: peripheral blood. The CDR3 region has the DNA TGCGCCAGCAGCCAAGATCAACTCCGGGGTGAGCAGTTCTTC. Its protein is CASSQDQLRGEQFF.